Listed here are 27 T cell receptor beta chains from one sample, sequenced in a study of cytomegalovirus exposure and HLA in healthy donors. PCR involved 60 Vbeta and 13 Jbeta primers. TCRdb keeps only in-frame clones here, not all; method: immunoSEQ multiplex PCR. This table has tens of thousands of clones, over 75% appearing once. The sample consisted of PBMCs. Every receptor here comes from a man in his forties or fifties in good health and CMV-seronegative.

The rearrangement uses TRBV19 and TRBJ2-1, with unresolved D. Germline loops: CDR1 LNHDA, CDR2 SQIVND (reference sequence). This CDR3 comprises 15 residues. V was shortened by 3 bases and J by 0 bases, with 9 bases between the two germline ends. The CDR3 sequence is CASSISRSSYNEQFF. CDR3 coding DNA: TGTGCCAGTAGTATTTCTCGCAGCTCCTACAATGAGCAGTTCTTC.

The V and J genes are TRBV18 and TRBJ2-1; D possibly corresponds to TRBD2 (6 bases). Germline V gene lookup returns CDR1 KGHSH and CDR2 LQKENI. V was trimmed by 3 bases and J by 2 bases, leaving 11 bases between them. The CDR3 runs to 15 residues. This CDR3 reads CASSPEGGPYNEQFF. The CDR3, as DNA: TGTGCCAGCTCACCCGAGGGAGGCCCCTACAATGAGCAGTTCTTC.

J is TRBJ1-5 and V is TRBV27, with a possible D match to TRBD1 (5 bases). The CDR3 is 15 amino acids. Trimming took 1 base from V and 0 from J, leaving 7 bases between them. CDR1 MNHEY and CDR2 SMNVEV come from the germline V gene (reference sequence). CDR3 residues: CASSLFQGSNQPQHF. The CDR3 DNA reads TGTGCCAGCAGTTTATTCCAGGGTAGCAATCAGCCCCAGCATTTT.

The chain recombines TRBV30 with TRBJ2-3; no firm D call. Trimming cost V 2 bases and J 4 bases, with 13 bases left between them. From germline, CDR1 is GTSNPN and CDR2 SVGIG (reference sequence). The CDR3 is made up of 14 amino acids. This CDR3 reads CAWSYPRAPDTQYF. The CDR3 DNA reads as TGTGCCTGGAGTTACCCGCGCGCACCAGATACGCAGTATTTT.

This rearrangement joins TRBV5-1 to TRBJ1-3; 7 bases line up with TRBD1. J was trimmed by 0 bases and V by 4 bases; bases with no gene match: 7. The CDR3 is 16 residues long. The germline gives CDR1 SGHRS, CDR2 YFSETQ. The DNA of the CDR3 is TGCGCCAGCAGCCTCCAGGGGGAAGGCTCTGGAAACACCATATATTTT. Its translation is CASSLQGEGSGNTIYF.

V usage is TRBV7-2 and J usage is TRBJ2-7; a possible D gene is TRBD2 (5 bases). The CDR3 extends over 16 amino acids. Germline-derived CDR1 and CDR2 are SGHTA and FQGNSA. The V and J ends lost 5 bases and 3 bases respectively, with 20 bases between them. The CDR3 loop reads CASSLKRAPRYYEQYF. CDR3 sequence (DNA): TGTGCCAGCAGCCTTAAGAGGGCCCCCCGATACTACGAGCAGTACTTC.

The chain uses TRBV28 and TRBJ2-7, with D possibly being TRBD2 (5 bases). The CDR3 has 16 amino acids. CDR1 MDHEN and CDR2 SYDVKM come from the germline V gene. Trimming stripped 1 base from V and 0 bases from J, with 13 bases between. Here the CDR3 reads CASSLFGAVSSYEQYF. As DNA, the CDR3 is TGTGCCAGCAGTTTATTTGGAGCGGTTAGCTCCTACGAGCAGTACTTC.

V gene TRBV5-4 combines with J gene TRBJ2-7; TRBD1 might be the D (5 bases). V lost 0 bases and J 7 bases, leaving 14 bases between the germline ends. The CDR3 is made up of 14 amino acids. Germline V CDR1 and CDR2: SGHNT, YYREEE (reference sequence). CDR3 region: CASSLDRSSQEQYF. CDR3 coding DNA: TGTGCCAGCAGCTTGGACAGGTCCTCGCAGGAGCAGTACTTC.

This clone was seen a few times. In DNA, the CDR3 is TGTGCTGGGGGGGGGAACACTGAAGCTTTCTTT. Translated, it gives CAGGGNTEAFF. The chain recombines TRBV28 with TRBJ1-1, with D possibly being TRBD1 (5 bases). CDR3 length: 11 residues. Looked up from germline, CDR1 is MDHEN and CDR2 is SYDVKM.

The genes are TRBV5-4 and TRBJ2-7; D is possibly TRBD2 (6 bases). Germline V gives CDR1 SGHNT, CDR2 YYREEE (reference sequence). The CDR3 loop spans 16 amino acids. V dropped 0 bases and J dropped 3 bases, with 16 bases sitting between them. Written as DNA, the CDR3 is TGTGCCAGCAGCTTGGGTGGGGGGACCCATGTCTACGAGCAGTACTTC. It encodes CASSLGGGTHVYEQYF.

The chain carries TRBV5-1 and TRBJ2-3; no firm D call. The germline V gene encodes CDR1 SGHRS and CDR2 YFSETQ. The ends were cut back, 0 bases at V and 2 bases at J, with 4 bases in the middle. The CDR3 is made up of 13 amino acids. The CDR3 region has the DNA TGCGCCAGCAGCTTGGACACCACAGATACGCAGTATTTT. Translating it yields CASSLDTTDTQYF.

The chain joins TRBV4-3 to TRBJ1-2; TRBD1 agrees at 7 bases. Trimming cost V 3 bases and J 4 bases; bases outside gene matches: 5. Looked up from germline, CDR1 is LGHNA and CDR2 is YSLEER. The CDR3 runs 14 residues. The CDR3 DNA is TGCGCCAGCAGCCAGGAGGGACAGACCTATGGCTACACCTTC. Its translation: CASSQEGQTYGYTF.

The V gene is TRBV29-1, the J gene TRBJ1-1, with D possibly TRBD1 on 5 matching bases. From germline, CDR1 is SQVTM and CDR2 ANQGSEA. Trimming left V 5 bases short and J 0 bases short, with 13 bases between. This CDR3 has 14 residues. CDR3 coding DNA: TGCAGCGTTATGCAGGGCCCGCTGAACACTGAAGCTTTCTTT. This gives the protein CSVMQGPLNTEAFF.

The chain is built from TRBV28 and TRBJ2-7; a possible D gene is TRBD2 (5 bases). V was pared by 6 bases and J by 2 bases, with 11 bases between. This CDR3 spans 13 amino acids. Germline CDR1 MDHEN, CDR2 SYDVKM. CDR3 in DNA: TGTGCCAGCAGCTTCGGGAACGCCTACGAGCAGTACTTC. Encoded protein: CASSFGNAYEQYF.

The chain carries TRBV28 and TRBJ2-3; 7 positions agree with TRBD2. There are 13 residues in the CDR3. Germline loops: CDR1 MDHEN, CDR2 SYDVKM. CDR3 DNA sequence: TGTGTCGCGGGGGAGGAGGGCACAGATACGCAGTATTTT. It encodes CVAGEEGTDTQYF.

This clone was found a few times. J is TRBJ2-7 and V is TRBV5-5; D might be TRBD2 (6 bases). Deletions cut 2 bases from V and 0 bases from J, with 12 bases between. CDR3 length: 15 residues. Germline V gene lookup returns CDR1 SGHKS and CDR2 YYEKEE (reference sequence). For the CDR3, the DNA is TGTGCCAGCAGCTTAAGCGGGTTGAGCTCCTACGAGCAGTACTTC. Its translation is CASSLSGLSSYEQYF.

This clone was found once. No DNA is shown, since the ends of the CDR3 on it are uncertain; the CDR3 is the one TCRdb lists. The chain employs TRBV21-1 and TRBJ1-5; TRBD1 is the table's D call and was not checked against the DNA. TRBV21-1 counts as a pseudogene. Ends included, the CDR3 has 17 residues. This CDR3 reads CASSKGFGQGSNQPQHF.

This clone was picked up a small number of times. This chain joins TRBV28 and TRBJ2-7; a possible D gene is TRBD1 (7 bases). V dropped 5 bases and J dropped 0 bases, with 17 bases sitting between them. This CDR3 contains 16 residues. From germline, CDR1 is MDHEN and CDR2 SYDVKM. DNA of the CDR3: TGTGCCAGCAGTGGGGCAGGGGGGCCCCCCTCCTACGAGCAGTACTTC. It yields the protein CASSGAGGPPSYEQYF.

A single count supports this clone. As DNA, the CDR3 is TGTGCCAGCAGCTTGCCGGGAGAGGGAGAGACCCAGTACTTC. Translated, it gives CASSLPGEGETQYF. V is TRBV5-4 and J is TRBJ2-5, with D perhaps matching TRBD2 (6 bases). This CDR3 spans 14 amino acids. Germline values: CDR1 SGHNT, CDR2 YYREEE (reference sequence). The V end lost 1 base, the J end lost 4 bases, and 11 bases lay between the germline ends.

The genes are TRBV6-1 and TRBJ2-1; 10 nucleotides align to TRBD1. The germline CDR1 and CDR2 sequences are MNHNS and SASEGT. Losses at the gene ends were 6 bases for V and 9 bases for J; bases not matched to a gene: 8. This CDR3 spans 14 amino acids. This CDR3 reads CASRPRDRGGEQFF. As DNA, the CDR3 is TGTGCCAGCAGGCCCCGGGACAGGGGTGGTGAGCAGTTCTTC.

Only a few counts were recorded for this clone. This sequence joins TRBV7-2 and TRBJ2-7; a possible D gene is TRBD2 (6 bases). This CDR3 region has 16 residues. V was shortened by 0 bases and J by 2 bases, with 14 bases between the two germline ends. Germline V gene data show CDR1 as SGHTA and CDR2 as FQGNSA. The DNA for the CDR3 is TGTGCCAGCAGCTTAGCATCGGGCGGAGGGCCCTACGAGCAGTACTTC. It codes for CASSLASGGGPYEQYF.

With regard to this clone: One end of the junction fails to match germline, which may point to a read error. The chain links TRBV2 to TRBJ2-4; TRBD1 matches 7 bases. Germline CDR1 and CDR2: SNHLY and FYNNEI. This CDR3 has 16 amino acids. DNA for the CDR3: TGTACCAGCAGTGAAGCGCGTGGGCAGGGGGACAACATTCAGTACTTC. Encoded protein: CTSSEARGQGDNIQYF.

This sequence joins TRBV27 and TRBJ2-5; D is unresolved. The V gene's germline CDR1 is MNHEY and CDR2 SMNVEV (reference sequence). The CDR3 loop spans 13 amino acids. Deletions cut 6 bases from V and 5 bases from J, with 13 bases between. The CDR3 bases are TGTGCCAGCAGCCCCCCGGGTCGGGAGACCCAGTACTTC. Translated: CASSPPGRETQYF.

CDR3 region: CASSLDPTDTQYF. In DNA form, the CDR3 reads TGTGCCAGCAGCTTAGACCCGACAGATACGCAGTATTTT. The rearrangement links TRBV11-3 to TRBJ2-3, with D hard to call. This CDR3 comprises 13 residues. In germline, CDR1 is SGHNT, CDR2 YENEEA. V shed 0 bases and J shed 3 bases, with 4 bases lying between them.

The chain carries TRBV7-2 and TRBJ2-1, with D possibly TRBD2 on 6 matching bases. The length of the CDR3 is 15 residues. V lost 3 bases and J lost 4, with 13 bases in between. Looked up from germline, CDR1 is SGHTA and CDR2 is FQGNSA. The chain's CDR3 is CASSFLTGVYNEQFF. As DNA, the CDR3 is TGTGCCAGCAGCTTTTTGACGGGAGTATACAATGAGCAGTTCTTC.

The rearrangement links TRBV7-2 to TRBJ2-1; TRBD2 aligns across 10 bases. In germline, CDR1 is SGHTA, CDR2 FQGNSA. The CDR3 is made up of 15 amino acids. V gave up 7 bases and J gave up 5 bases; unmatched junction bases: 8. The CDR3 DNA reads as TGTGCCAGCACCCCGGGACTAGCGAGTCACAATGAGCAGTTCTTC. It translates to CASTPGLASHNEQFF.

This clone was detected only a few times. The chain employs TRBV5-1 and TRBJ1-2, with TRBD1 matching over 7 bases. The CDR3 is 13 residues long. J was trimmed by 4 bases and V by 8 bases; bases with no gene match: 8. Germline values: CDR1 SGHRS, CDR2 YFSETQ. Here the CDR3 DNA reads TGCGCCAGTGGGGCAGGGGGACCCTATGGCTACACCTTC. Protein sequence: CASGAGGPYGYTF.